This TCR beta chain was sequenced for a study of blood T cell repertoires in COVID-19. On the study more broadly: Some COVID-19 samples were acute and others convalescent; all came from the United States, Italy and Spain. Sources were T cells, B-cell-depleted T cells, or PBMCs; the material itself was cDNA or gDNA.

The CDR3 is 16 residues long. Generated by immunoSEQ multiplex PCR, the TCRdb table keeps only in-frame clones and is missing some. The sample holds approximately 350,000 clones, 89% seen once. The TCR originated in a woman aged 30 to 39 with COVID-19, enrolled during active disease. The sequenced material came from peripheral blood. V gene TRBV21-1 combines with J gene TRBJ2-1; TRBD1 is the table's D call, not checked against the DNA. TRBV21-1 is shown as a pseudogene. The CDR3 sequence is CASSARDRGSYNEQFF. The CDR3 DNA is TGTGCCAGCAGCGCCCGGGACAGGGGGTCTTACAATGAGCAGTTCTTC.